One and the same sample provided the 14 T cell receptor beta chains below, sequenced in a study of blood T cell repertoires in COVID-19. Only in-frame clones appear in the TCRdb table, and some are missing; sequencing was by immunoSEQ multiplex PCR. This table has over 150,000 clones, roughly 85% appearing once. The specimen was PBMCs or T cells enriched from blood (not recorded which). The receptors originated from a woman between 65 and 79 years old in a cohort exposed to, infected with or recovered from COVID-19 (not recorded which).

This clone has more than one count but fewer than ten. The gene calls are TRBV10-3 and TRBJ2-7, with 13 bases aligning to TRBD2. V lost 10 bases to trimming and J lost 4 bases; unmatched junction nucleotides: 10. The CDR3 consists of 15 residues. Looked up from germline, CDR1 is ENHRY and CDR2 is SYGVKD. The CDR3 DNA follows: TGTGCCACCCGGACTAGCGGGAGAGGAGGGTACGAGCAGTACTTC. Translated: CATRTSGRGGYEQYF.

The CDR3 here is CASSFVSGKGEQFF. For the CDR3, the DNA is TGTGCCAGCAGCTTCGTCAGCGGGAAGGGCGAGCAGTTCTTC. The chain joins TRBV11-1 to TRBJ2-1, with TRBD2 matching 7 bases. After removal of 3 bases from V and 10 bases from J, the junction contained 9 bases not matched to a gene. Per the germline V gene, CDR1 is SGHAT and CDR2 is FQDESV (reference sequence). The CDR3 extends over 14 amino acids.

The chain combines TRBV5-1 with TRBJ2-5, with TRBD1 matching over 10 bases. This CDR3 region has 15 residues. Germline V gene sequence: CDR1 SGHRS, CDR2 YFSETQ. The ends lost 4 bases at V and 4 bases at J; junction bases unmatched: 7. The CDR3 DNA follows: TGCGCCAGCAGCGCCGGGGACAGGGGTGGAGAGACCCAGTACTTC. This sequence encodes CASSAGDRGGETQYF.

CDR3 DNA sequence: TGTGCCAGCCGGACAGGGGGCTCTGGGGCCAACGTCCTGACTTTC. Its protein product is CASRTGGSGANVLTF. The chain couples TRBV5-5 to TRBJ2-6, with TRBD1 identical over 10 bases. J lost 0 bases, V lost 7 bases, and 1 base had no gene match. From germline, CDR1 is SGHKS and CDR2 YYEKEE (reference sequence). This CDR3 is built from 15 residues.

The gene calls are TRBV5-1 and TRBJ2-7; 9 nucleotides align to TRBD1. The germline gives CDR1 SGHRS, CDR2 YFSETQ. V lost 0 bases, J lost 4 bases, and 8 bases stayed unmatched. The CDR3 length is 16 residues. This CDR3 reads CASSLVPGQGLYEQYF. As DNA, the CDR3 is TGCGCCAGCAGCTTGGTCCCGGGACAGGGACTATACGAGCAGTACTTC.

The CDR3 DNA reads TGTGCCAGCAGTTTGGGGGTGGCGGGAGGGGACGAGCAGTACTTC. Its protein product is CASSLGVAGGDEQYF. V usage is TRBV28 and J usage is TRBJ2-7; 9 bases align to TRBD2. J was trimmed by 5 bases and V by 3 bases; bases with no gene match: 8. Germline V gene sequence: CDR1 MDHEN, CDR2 SYDVKM. The CDR3 runs 15 residues.

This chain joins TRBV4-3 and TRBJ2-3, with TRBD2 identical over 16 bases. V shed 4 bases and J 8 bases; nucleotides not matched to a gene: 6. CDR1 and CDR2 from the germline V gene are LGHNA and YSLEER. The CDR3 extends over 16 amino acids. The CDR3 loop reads CASSRGLAGGPSTQYF. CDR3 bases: TGCGCCAGCAGCCGGGGACTAGCGGGAGGGCCAAGTACGCAGTATTTT.

DNA for the CDR3: TGTGCCAGCAGCACCGGAACAGGGAAAAACACCATATATTTT. This gives the protein CASSTGTGKNTIYF. The chain has TRBV5-6 and TRBJ1-3; TRBD1 is a possible D gene (6 bases). Trimming took off 4 bases at V and 6 bases at J, with 14 bases between the two ends. Germline-derived CDR1 and CDR2 are SGHDT and YYEEEE. The CDR3 sequence is 14 residues long.

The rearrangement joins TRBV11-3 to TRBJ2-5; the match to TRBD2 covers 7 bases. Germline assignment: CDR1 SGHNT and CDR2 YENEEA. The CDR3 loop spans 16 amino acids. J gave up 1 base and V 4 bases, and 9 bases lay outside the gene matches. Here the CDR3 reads CASSSGGWGGQETQYF. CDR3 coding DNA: TGTGCCAGCAGCTCCGGAGGGTGGGGGGGCCAAGAGACCCAGTACTTC.

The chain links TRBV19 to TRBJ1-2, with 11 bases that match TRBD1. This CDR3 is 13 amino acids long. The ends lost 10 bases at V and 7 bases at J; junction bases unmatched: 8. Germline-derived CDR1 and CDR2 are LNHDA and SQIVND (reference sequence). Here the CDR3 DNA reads TGTGCCACAAGGGGACAGGGGGTTGGTGGCTACACCTTC. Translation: CATRGQGVGGYTF.

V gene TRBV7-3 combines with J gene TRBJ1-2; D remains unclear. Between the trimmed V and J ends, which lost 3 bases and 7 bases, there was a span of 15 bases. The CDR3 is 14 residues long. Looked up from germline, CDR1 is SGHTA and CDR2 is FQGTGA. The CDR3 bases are TGTGCCAGCAGCTTCGCCGGGAGAGGAAGTGGCTACACCTTC. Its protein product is CASSFAGRGSGYTF. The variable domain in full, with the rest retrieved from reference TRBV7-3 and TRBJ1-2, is GAGVSQTPSNKVTEKGKYVELRCDPISGHTALYWYRQSLGQGPEFLIYFQGTGAADDSGLPNDRFFAVRPEGSVSTLKIQRTERGDSAVYLCASSFAGRGSGYTFGSGTRLTVV.

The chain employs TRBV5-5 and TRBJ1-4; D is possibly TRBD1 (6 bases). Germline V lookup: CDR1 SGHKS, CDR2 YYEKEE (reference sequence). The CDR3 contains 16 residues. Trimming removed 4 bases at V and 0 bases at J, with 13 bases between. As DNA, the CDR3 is TGTGCCAGCAGCAGGGGGACACTCGCAACTAATGAAAAACTGTTTTTT. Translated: CASSRGTLATNEKLFF.

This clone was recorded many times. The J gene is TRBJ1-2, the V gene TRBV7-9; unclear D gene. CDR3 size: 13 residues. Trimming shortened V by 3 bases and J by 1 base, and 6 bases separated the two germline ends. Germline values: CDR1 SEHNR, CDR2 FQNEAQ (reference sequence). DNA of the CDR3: TGTGCCAGCAGCTTGCAGGATAACTATGGCTACACCTTC. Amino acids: CASSLQDNYGYTF.

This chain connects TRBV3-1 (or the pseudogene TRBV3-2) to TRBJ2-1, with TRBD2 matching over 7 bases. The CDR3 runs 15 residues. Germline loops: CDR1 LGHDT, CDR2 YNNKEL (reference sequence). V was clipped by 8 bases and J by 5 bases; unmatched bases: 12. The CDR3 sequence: CASLQTASGDNEQFF. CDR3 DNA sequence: TGTGCCAGCCTCCAAACGGCTAGCGGTGACAATGAGCAGTTCTTC.